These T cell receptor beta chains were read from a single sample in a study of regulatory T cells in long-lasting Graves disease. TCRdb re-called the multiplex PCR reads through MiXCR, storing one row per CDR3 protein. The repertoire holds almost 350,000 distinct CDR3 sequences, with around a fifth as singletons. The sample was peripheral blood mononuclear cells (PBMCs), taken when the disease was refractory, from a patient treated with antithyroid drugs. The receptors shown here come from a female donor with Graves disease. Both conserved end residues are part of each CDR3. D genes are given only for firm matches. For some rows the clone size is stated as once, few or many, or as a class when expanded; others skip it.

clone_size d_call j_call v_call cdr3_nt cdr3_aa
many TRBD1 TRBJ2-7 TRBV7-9 TGTGCCAGCAGCCTCGGACAGGGGGCGGACTACGAGCAGTACTTC CASSLGQGADYEQYF
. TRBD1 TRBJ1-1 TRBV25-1 TGTGCCAGTAGCGACAGGGCGCTAAAGGAAGCTTTCTTT CASSDRALKEAFF
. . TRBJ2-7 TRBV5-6 TGTGCCAGCAGCTCCCATAGCGACGAGCAGTACTTC CASSSHSDEQYF
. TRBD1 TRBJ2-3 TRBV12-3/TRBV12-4 TGTGCCAGCAGCGGCGGGACAGGGGACACAGATACGCAGTATTTT CASSGGTGDTDTQYF
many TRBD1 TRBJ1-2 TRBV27 TGTGCCAGCAGTTTTTTGGAGCAGGGGGCGCATAATGGCTACACCTTC CASSFLEQGAHNGYTF
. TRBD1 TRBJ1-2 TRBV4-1 TGCGCCAGCAGCCAAGGGAGGCAGGGGGCAAACTATGGCTACACCTTC CASSQGRQGANYGYTF
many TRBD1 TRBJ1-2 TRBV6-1 TGTGCCAGCAGTAAACAGGGGTATGGCTACACCTTC CASSKQGYGYTF
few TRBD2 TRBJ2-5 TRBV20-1 TGCAGTGCTAGAGATTTCCGGACTAGCGGGTACCAAGAGACCCAGTACTTC CSARDFRTSGYQETQYF
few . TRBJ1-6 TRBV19 TGTGCCAGTACCCCCCGGAGGGGCCGCAATTCACCCCTCCACTTT CASTPRRGRNSPLHF
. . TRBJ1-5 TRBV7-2 TGTGCCAGCAGCTTAGGCGGATTCAATCAGCCCCAGCATTTT CASSLGGFNQPQHF
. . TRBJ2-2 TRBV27 TGTGCCAGCAGAAGGGGGGCCCACACCGGGGAGCTGTTTTTT CASRRGAHTGELFF
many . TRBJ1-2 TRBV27 TGTGCCAGCAGTTCCGGACCTTTAGGCTATGGCTACACCTTC CASSSGPLGYGYTF
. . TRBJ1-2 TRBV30 TGTGCCTGGTGGACCTTCTATGGCTACACCTTC CAWWTFYGYTF
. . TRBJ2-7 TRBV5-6 TGTGCCAGCAGCTTGGTCGGGGGATCCTACTACGAGCAGTACTTC CASSLVGGSYYEQYF
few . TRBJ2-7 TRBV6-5 TGTGCCAGCAGTTACTCGGGGGATCTTAGGCAGTACTTC CASSYSGDLRQYF
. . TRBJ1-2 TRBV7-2 TGTGCCAGCAGCTTAGGGGGGGGCGGCTCTGGCTACACCTTC CASSLGGGGSGYTF
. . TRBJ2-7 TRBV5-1 TGCGCCAGCAGCTTAGGACCGCCGAGAGAGCAGTACTTC CASSLGPPREQYF
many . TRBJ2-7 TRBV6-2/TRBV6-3 TGTGCCAGCAGTTACTCGACGGTCGGCTACGAGCAGTACTTC CASSYSTVGYEQYF
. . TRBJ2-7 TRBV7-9 TGTGCCAGCAGCTTAGTACAGGTTCCCTACGAGCAGTACTTC CASSLVQVPYEQYF
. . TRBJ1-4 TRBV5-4 TGTGCCAGCAGCTCGGGACAAGCTTCTAATAATGAAAAACTGTTTTTT CASSSGQASNNEKLFF
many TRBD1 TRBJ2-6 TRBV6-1 TGTGCCAGCAGTGATCAGGGGGCTGGGGCCAACGTCCTGACTTTC CASSDQGAGANVLTF
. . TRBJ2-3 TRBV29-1 TGCAGTGGGGGCGGGGGTCTTAGTGGTACGCAGTATTTT CSGGGGLSGTQYF
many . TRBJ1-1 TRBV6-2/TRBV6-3 TGTGCCAGCAGTTTCGGAAGATTGGGGACTGAAGCTTTCTTT CASSFGRLGTEAFF
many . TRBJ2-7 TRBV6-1 TGTGCCAGCGGAAAGGGGCGTCACTCATACGAGCAGTACTTC CASGKGRHSYEQYF
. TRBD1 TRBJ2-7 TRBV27 TGTGCCAGCAGGCCGGGACAGGGAGGGGGGGAGCAGTACTTC CASRPGQGGGEQYF
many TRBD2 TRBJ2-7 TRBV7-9 TGTGCCAGCAGCTTAGCATGGCGCGGGACTATCGAGCAGTACTTC CASSLAWRGTIEQYF
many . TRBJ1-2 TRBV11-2 TGTGCCAGCAGCTTCCAGGGTTCTGGCTACACCTTC CASSFQGSGYTF
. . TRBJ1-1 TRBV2 TGTGCCAGCAGGGGCCCTACAGGGTTGAACACTGAAGCTTTCTTT CASRGPTGLNTEAFF
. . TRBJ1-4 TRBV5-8 TGTGCCAGCAGCTTGCATTCCGGGGTCGGTGAAAAACTGTTTTTT CASSLHSGVGEKLFF
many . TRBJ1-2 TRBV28 TGTGCCAGCACTCCATTGGGGGCTGGCTATGGCTACACCTTC CASTPLGAGYGYTF
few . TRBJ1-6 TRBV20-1 TGCAGTGCTAGAACCGGGGAAGGATCCTATAATTCACCCCTCCACTTT CSARTGEGSYNSPLHF
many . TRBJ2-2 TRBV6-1 TGTGCCAGCAGAACATCCGAAGGCAACACCGGGGAGCTGTTTTTT CASRTSEGNTGELFF
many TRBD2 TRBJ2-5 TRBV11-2 TGTGCCAGCAGCTTGGGGGGGTGGGGACGGAATCAAGAGACCCAGTACTTC CASSLGGWGRNQETQYF
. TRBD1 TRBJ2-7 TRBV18 TGTGCCAGCTCACCACTCGCTGCCTCAGGGGGCTACGAGCAGTACTTC CASSPLAASGGYEQYF
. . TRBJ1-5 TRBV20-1 TGCAGTGCTCTAAGGGGACACTACAATCAGCCCCAGCATTTT CSALRGHYNQPQHF
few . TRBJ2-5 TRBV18 TGTGCCAGCTCCCCGTTGATCGCCCAGGAGACCCAGTACTTC CASSPLIAQETQYF
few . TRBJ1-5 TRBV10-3 TGTGCCACCTGCCCCGAGAGAAACGATCAGCCCCAGCATTTT CATCPERNDQPQHF
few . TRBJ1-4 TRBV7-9 TGTGCCAGCAGCAACCAGGACAGCGATGAAAAACTGTTTTTT CASSNQDSDEKLFF
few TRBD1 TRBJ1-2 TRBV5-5 TGTGCCAGCAGCCTAATTTCCGGGACAGTGGGGCCCACCTTC CASSLISGTVGPTF
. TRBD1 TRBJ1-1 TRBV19 TGTGCCAGTAGTATAGCCCCCTTCCGGGACAGGGTAACAGCAGGTCGGAACACTGAAGCTTTCTTT CASSIAPFRDRVTAGRNTEAFF
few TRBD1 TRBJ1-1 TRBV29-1 TGCAGCGTTGGGGGCCTACAGGGGGAGTACACTGAAGCTTTCTTT CSVGGLQGEYTEAFF
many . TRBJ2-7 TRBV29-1 TGCAGCATTCTCGAAAGTACGAAGCAGTACTTC CSILESTKQYF
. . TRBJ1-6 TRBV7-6 TGTGCCAGCAGCTTACGAGGGGGGGATTCACCCCTCCACTTT CASSLRGGDSPLHF
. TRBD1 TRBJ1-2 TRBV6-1 TGTGCCAGCACCCGACAGGGAAGAAGTGGCTACACCTTC CASTRQGRSGYTF
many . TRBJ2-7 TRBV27 TGTGCCAGCAGTTTAGATCCTCGGGGGTCCTACGAGCAGTACTTC CASSLDPRGSYEQYF
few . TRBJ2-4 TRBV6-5 TGTGCCAGCAGTTACTTGGCGGGGCGGGACAAAAACATTCAGTACTTC CASSYLAGRDKNIQYF
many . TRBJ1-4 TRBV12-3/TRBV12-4 TGTGCCAGCAGTTACTTACCGACGAATGAAAAACTGTTTTTT CASSYLPTNEKLFF
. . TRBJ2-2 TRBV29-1 TGCAGCGTTGAACAGGGGAGCACCGGGGAGCTGTTTTTT CSVEQGSTGELFF
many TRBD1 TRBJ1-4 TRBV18 TGTGCCAGCTCACGCGGGACAGTTAATGAAAAACTGTTTTTT CASSRGTVNEKLFF
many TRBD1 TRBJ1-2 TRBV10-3 TGTGCCATCAGTGAGACGACAGGGGGCGTTGGCTACACCTTC CAISETTGGVGYTF
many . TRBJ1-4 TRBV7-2 TGTGCCAGCAGCTTTCCTGGGGCGGGGGAAAAACTGTTTTTT CASSFPGAGEKLFF